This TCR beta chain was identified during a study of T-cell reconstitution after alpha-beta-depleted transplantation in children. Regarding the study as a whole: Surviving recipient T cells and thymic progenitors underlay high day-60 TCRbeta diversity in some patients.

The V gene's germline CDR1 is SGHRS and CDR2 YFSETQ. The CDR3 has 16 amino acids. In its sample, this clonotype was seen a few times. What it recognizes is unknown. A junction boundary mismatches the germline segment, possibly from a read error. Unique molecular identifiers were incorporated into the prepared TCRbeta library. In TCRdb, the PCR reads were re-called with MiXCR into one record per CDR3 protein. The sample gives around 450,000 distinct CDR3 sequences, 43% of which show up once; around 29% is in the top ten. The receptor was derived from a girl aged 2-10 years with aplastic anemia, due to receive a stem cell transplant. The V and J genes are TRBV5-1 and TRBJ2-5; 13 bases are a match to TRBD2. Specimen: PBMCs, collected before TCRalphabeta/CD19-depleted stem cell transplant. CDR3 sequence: CASSLGGLAGQGTQYF. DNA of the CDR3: TGCGCCAGCAGTCTCGGGGGACTAGCGGGACAAGGGACCCAGTACTTC.